The clone carrying this T cell receptor (beta chain) has more than one count but fewer than ten. The sample is drawn from a study of spatial heterogeneity in lung cancer. MiXCR, applied by TCRdb to the 5' RACE reads, yields one record per CDR3 protein. The table lists 48,000 or so distinct CDR3 sequences, approximately 5% of them singletons, with 11% in the top ten. Time point here: sample taken at primary tumor resection. Germline CDR1 SGHRS, CDR2 YFSETQ. J gave up 9 bases and V 2 bases, and 8 bases lay outside the gene matches. The CDR3 is 14 amino acids. This receptor was taken from a male donor with early-stage non-small cell lung cancer. The V and J genes are TRBV5-1 and TRBJ2-1; TRBD2 aligns across 7 bases. Sequenced material: PBMCs, taken at surgery. For the CDR3, the DNA is TGCGCCAGCAGCTTAAGCGGGATGTTTCGTGAGCAGTTCTTC. Translation: CASSLSGMFREQFF.